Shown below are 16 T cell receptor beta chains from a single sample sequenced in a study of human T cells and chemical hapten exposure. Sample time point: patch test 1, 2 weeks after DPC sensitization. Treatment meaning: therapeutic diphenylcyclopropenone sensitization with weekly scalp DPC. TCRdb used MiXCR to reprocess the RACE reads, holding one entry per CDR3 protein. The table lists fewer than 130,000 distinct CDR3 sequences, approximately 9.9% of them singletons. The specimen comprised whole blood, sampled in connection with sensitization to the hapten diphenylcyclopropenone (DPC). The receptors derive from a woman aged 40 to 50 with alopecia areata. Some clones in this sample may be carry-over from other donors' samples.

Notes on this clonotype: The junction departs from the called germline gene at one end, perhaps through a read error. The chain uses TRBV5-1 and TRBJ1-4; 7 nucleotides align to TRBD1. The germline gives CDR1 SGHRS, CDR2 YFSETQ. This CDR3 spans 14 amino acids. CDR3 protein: CASSPSGTDEKLIF. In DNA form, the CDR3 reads TGCGCCAGCAGCCCCTCCGGGACAGATGAAAAACTGATTTTT.

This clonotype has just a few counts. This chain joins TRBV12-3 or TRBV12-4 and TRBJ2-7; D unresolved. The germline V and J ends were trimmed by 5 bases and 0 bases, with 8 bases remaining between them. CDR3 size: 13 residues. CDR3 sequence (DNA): TGTGCCAGCAGTACGGACGGCTCCTACGAGCAGTACTTC. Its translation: CASSTDGSYEQYF.

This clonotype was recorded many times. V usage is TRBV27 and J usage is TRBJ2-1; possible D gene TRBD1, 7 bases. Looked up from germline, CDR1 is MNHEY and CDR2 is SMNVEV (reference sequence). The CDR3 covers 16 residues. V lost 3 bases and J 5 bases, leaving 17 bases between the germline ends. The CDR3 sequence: CASSFQGGWGNNEQFF. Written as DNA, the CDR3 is TGTGCCAGCAGTTTTCAGGGGGGTTGGGGAAACAATGAGCAGTTCTTC.

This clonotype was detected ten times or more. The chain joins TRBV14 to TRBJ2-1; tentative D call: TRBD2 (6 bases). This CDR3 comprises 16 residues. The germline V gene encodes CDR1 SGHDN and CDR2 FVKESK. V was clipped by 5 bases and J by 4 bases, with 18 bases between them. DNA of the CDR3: TGTGCCAGCAGCACCCGGGGTAGCGGTTCTTACAATGAGCAGTTCTTC. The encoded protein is CASSTRGSGSYNEQFF.

The CDR3 is CSARPSTGPQETQYF. CDR3 DNA sequence: TGCAGTGCTAGACCAAGCACAGGGCCCCAAGAGACCCAGTACTTC. This rearrangement joins TRBV20-1 to TRBJ2-5, with D possibly TRBD1 on 6 matching bases. Germline V lookup: CDR1 DFQATT, CDR2 SNEGSKA (reference sequence). V lost 2 bases, J lost 1 base, and 14 bases lay in between. This CDR3 is built from 15 residues.

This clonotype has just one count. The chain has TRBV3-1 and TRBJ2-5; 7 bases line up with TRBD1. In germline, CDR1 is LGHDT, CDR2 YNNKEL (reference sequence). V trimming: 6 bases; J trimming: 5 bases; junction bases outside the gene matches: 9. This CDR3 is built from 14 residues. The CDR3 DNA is TGTGCCAGCAGTCCCTTAGGACAGGCGGAGACCCAGTACTTC. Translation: CASSPLGQAETQYF.

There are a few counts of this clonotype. Here the CDR3 DNA reads TGTGCCAGCACCCCCGGACTAGCGGGAGACTTCAATGAGCAGTTCTTC. This codes for CASTPGLAGDFNEQFF. The gene calls are TRBV7-9 and TRBJ2-1; 13 bases are shared with TRBD2. CDR3 length: 16 residues. J was trimmed by 6 bases and V by 7 bases; bases with no gene match: 9. Germline CDR1 and CDR2: SEHNR and FQNEAQ (reference sequence).

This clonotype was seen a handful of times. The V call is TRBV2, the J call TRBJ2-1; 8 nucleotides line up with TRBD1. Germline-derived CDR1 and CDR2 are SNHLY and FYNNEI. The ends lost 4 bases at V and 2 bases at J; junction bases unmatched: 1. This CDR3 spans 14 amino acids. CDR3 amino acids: CASSAGGAYNEQFF. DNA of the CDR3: TGTGCCAGCAGTGCAGGGGGCGCCTACAATGAGCAGTTCTTC. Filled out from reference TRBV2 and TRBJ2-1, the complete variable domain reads EPEVTQTPSHQVTQMGQEVILRCVPISNHLYFYWYRQILGQKVEFLVSFYNNEISEKSEIFDDQFSVERPDGSNFTLKIRSTKLEDSAMYFCASSAGGAYNEQFFGPGTRLTVL.

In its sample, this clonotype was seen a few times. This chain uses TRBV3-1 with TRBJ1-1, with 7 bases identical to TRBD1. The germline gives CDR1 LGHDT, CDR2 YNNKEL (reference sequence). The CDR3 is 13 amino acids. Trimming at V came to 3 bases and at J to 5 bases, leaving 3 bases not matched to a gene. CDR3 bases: TGTGCCAGCAGCCACTCAGGGGGTACTGAAGCTTTCTTT. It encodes CASSHSGGTEAFF.

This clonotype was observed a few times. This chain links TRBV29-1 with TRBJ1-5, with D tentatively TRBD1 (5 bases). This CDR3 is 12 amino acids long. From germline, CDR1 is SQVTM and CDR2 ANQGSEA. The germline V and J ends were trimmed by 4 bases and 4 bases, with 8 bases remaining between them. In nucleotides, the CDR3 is TGCAGCGTTGGGGGGGGAAATCAGCCCCAGCATTTT. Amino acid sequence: CSVGGGNQPQHF.

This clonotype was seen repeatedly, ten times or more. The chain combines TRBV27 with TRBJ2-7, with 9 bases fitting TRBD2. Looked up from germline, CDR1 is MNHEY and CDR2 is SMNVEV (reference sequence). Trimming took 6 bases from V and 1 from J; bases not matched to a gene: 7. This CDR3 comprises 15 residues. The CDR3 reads CASSYSGGRSYEQYF. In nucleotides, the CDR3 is TGTGCCAGCAGCTATAGCGGGGGTCGGTCCTACGAGCAGTACTTC.

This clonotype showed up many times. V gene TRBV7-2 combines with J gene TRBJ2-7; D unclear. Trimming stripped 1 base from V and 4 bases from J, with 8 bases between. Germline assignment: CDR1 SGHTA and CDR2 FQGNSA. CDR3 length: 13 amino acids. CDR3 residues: CASSLVGAYEQYF. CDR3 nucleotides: TGTGCCAGCAGCTTAGTCGGCGCGTACGAGCAGTACTTC.

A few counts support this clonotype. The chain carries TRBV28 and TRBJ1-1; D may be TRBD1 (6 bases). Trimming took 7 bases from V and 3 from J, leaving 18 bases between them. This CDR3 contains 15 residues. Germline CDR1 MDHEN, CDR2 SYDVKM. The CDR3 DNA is TGTGCCAGCAAGAGGGGGGCGGTTACGTACACTGAAGCTTTCTTT. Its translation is CASKRGAVTYTEAFF. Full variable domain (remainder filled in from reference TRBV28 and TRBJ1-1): DVKVTQSSRYLVKRTGEKVFLECVQDMDHENMFWYRQDPGLGLRLIYFSYDVKMKEKGDIPEGYSVSREKKERFSLILESASTNQTSMYLCASKRGAVTYTEAFFGQGTRLTVV.

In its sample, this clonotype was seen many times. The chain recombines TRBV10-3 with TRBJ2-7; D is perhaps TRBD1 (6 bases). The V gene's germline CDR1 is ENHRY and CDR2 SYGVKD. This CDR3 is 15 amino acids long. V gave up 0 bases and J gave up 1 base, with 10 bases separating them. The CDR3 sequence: CAISESTGQSYEQYF. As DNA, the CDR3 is TGTGCCATCAGTGAGTCAACAGGACAGTCCTACGAGCAGTACTTC.

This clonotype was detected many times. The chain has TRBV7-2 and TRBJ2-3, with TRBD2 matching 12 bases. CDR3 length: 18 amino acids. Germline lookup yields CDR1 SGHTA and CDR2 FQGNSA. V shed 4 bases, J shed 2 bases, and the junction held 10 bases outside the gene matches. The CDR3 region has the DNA TGTGCCAGCAGCTCAAAGCTGGCTAGCGGGGGGGTCACAGATACGCAGTATTTT. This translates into CASSSKLASGGVTDTQYF.

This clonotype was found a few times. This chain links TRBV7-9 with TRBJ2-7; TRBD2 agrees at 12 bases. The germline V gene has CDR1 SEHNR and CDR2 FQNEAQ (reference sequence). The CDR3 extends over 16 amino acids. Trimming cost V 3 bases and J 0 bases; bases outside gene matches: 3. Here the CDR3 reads CASSFGLAGTSYEQYF. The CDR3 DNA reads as TGTGCCAGCAGCTTCGGACTAGCGGGGACCTCCTACGAGCAGTACTTC.